These T cell receptor beta chains were read from a single sample in a study of blood T cells in healthy people across ages. TCRdb processed the 5' RACE reads anew with MiXCR; each CDR3 protein has one entry. The sample lists hundreds of thousands of distinct CDR3 sequences, about 21% seen once, with around 3.4% in the top ten. What was sequenced was blood. The receptors were gathered from an older man in good health. CDR3s include the opening cysteine and the closing phenylalanine or tryptophan. A D gene is named only where the DNA matches it firmly. Clone size is given for some rows only: seen once, a few or many times, or a class if the clone is expanded.

length | size | J | V | D | DNA | CDR3
13 | few | TRBJ2-7 | TRBV11-3 | . | TGTGCCAGCAGCTTAGGGGTTTTGGGCGAGCAGTACTTC | CASSLGVLGEQYF
16 | few | TRBJ1-5 | TRBV28 | TRBD1 | TGTGCCAGCAGTCCGAGGGACAGGGGGGTAAATCAGCCCCAGCATTTT | CASSPRDRGVNQPQHF
15 | . | TRBJ2-2 | TRBV29-1 | . | TGCAGCGCTACACGGCAGGGACTGAACACCGGGGAGCTGTTTTTT | CSATRQGLNTGELFF
14 | few | TRBJ1-1 | TRBV5-1 | TRBD1 | TGCGCCAGCACGTGGGAGGGGGCGAACACTGAAGCTTTCTTT | CASTWEGANTEAFF
16 | few | TRBJ2-1 | TRBV9 | . | TGTGCCAGCAGCGTAGACCGGGGGCAGGTCTACAATGAGCAGTTCTTC | CASSVDRGQVYNEQFF
14 | few | TRBJ2-7 | TRBV6-5 | . | TGTGCCAGCAGGCCACGACCGAACTACCCCGAGCAGTACTTC | CASRPRPNYPEQYF
12 | many | TRBJ2-7 | TRBV5-8 | . | TGTGCCAGCAGCTCCCGGGGCTACGAGCAGTACTTC | CASSSRGYEQYF
15 | . | TRBJ2-1 | TRBV7-3 | . | TGTGCCAGCAGCTACCGGGACACGCCATACAATGAGCAGTTCTTC | CASSYRDTPYNEQFF
14 | . | TRBJ2-5 | TRBV7-2 | . | TGTGCCAGCAGCCCCCCCGGGACTCAAGAGACCCAGTACTTC | CASSPPGTQETQYF
16 | few | TRBJ2-7 | TRBV28 | . | TGTGCCAGCAGTTTAGATGCCCGGACAGACTCCTACGAGCAGTACTTC | CASSLDARTDSYEQYF
16 | few | TRBJ2-2 | TRBV4-2 | . | TGTGCCAGCAGCCGCGGGGTAGCCCAGAACACCGGGGAGCTGTTTTTT | CASSRGVAQNTGELFF
15 | few | TRBJ2-1 | TRBV5-6 | . | TGTGCCAGCAGCTTTACCGTTACGGCTAACAATGAGCAGTTCTTC | CASSFTVTANNEQFF
13 | many | TRBJ1-4 | TRBV18 | . | TGTGCCAGCTCACCAAGGACGAAGGAAAAACTGTTTTTT | CASSPRTKEKLFF
18 | . | TRBJ2-1 | TRBV29-1 | TRBD1 | TGCAGCGTTGAAGATCTCACCGGTCAGGGGGCGCGGTTCAATGAGCAGTTCTTC | CSVEDLTGQGARFNEQFF
12 | . | TRBJ2-3 | TRBV2 | . | TGTGCCAGCAGTGAACAGCCAGATACGCAGTATTTT | CASSEQPDTQYF
11 | few | TRBJ2-5 | TRBV5-1 | . | TGCGCCAGCATCCAACAAGAGACCCAGTACTTC | CASIQQETQYF